The 16 T cell receptor beta chains presented below share a single source sample, sequenced in a study of T cells after posttransplantation cyclophosphamide (dated by TCRdb to 2015 to 2016). Libraries were made using the immunoSEQ multiplex PCR assay. TCRdb stores this immuneACCESS table with in-frame sequences only. Part of the clones is absent; in the studies checked, under half of the shortfall reflects unresolved V genes, and no reason is known for the rest. Here the sample has some 21,000 clones; roughly 98% occur a single time. 0.13% of the sample goes to the ten largest clones. Sequenced input: naive CD8+ T cells sorted from PBMCs. These receptors all come from a man aged 40-55 years in good health, CMV-negative, and a related stem cell transplant donor.

The rearrangement joins TRBV27 to TRBJ1-1, with 9 positions matching TRBD1. Looked up from germline, CDR1 is MNHEY and CDR2 is SMNVEV (reference sequence). With 3 bases clipped from V and 5 bases from J, the junction kept 4 bases outside the gene matches. This CDR3 contains 14 residues. The CDR3 loop reads CASSFGTGTTEAFF. The CDR3, as DNA: TGTGCCAGCAGTTTTGGGACAGGGACGACTGAAGCTTTCTTT.

The CDR3 is CASTAGGSGQPQHF. The CDR3 nucleotides are TGTGCCAGTACCGCTGGGGGGTCGGGCCAGCCCCAGCATTTT. The rearrangement links TRBV19 to TRBJ1-5; perhaps TRBD1 as D (5 bases). V was trimmed by 7 bases and J by 7 bases, leaving 17 bases between them. CDR3 length equals 14 residues. Germline CDR1 is LNHDA and CDR2 is SQIVND (reference sequence).

J is TRBJ2-2 and V is TRBV9; 11 positions match TRBD2. V was pared by 3 bases and J by 4 bases, with 17 bases of the junction left unmatched. Germline CDR1 and CDR2: SGDLS and YYNGEE. The CDR3 has 20 residues. The CDR3 bases are TGTGCCAGCAGCGCCTTCGAGAAATTAGCGGGAGGGCGGGGCACCGGGGAGCTGTTTTTT. Translated: CASSAFEKLAGGRGTGELFF.

This chain connects TRBV4-1 to TRBJ1-4; TRBD1 might be the D (5 bases). The V end was cut by 4 bases, the J end by 5 bases, with 20 bases between. Looked up from germline, CDR1 is MGHRA and CDR2 is YSYEKL. The CDR3 consists of 17 residues. As DNA, the CDR3 is TGCGCCAGCAGCCGCTATTCGGGGGAAGGGAGGAATGAAAAACTGTTTTTT. As protein: CASSRYSGEGRNEKLFF.

The CDR3 protein is CASSISGLTEAFF. The CDR3 DNA is TGTGCCAGTAGTATATCAGGGTTAACTGAAGCTTTCTTT. The genes are TRBV19 and TRBJ1-1; D possibly corresponds to TRBD1 (5 bases). The germline CDR1 and CDR2 sequences are LNHDA and SQIVND (reference sequence). V was shortened by 2 bases and J by 5 bases, with 9 bases between the two germline ends. This CDR3 spans 13 amino acids. The full variable domain, its missing parts supplied by reference TRBV19 and TRBJ1-1, is DGGITQSPKYLFRKEGQNVTLSCEQNLNHDAMYWYRQDPGQGLRLIYYSQIVNDFQKGDIAEGYSVSREKKESFPLTVTSAQKNPTAFYLCASSISGLTEAFFGQGTRLTVV.

The chain recombines TRBV5-1 with TRBJ2-7; D possibly corresponds to TRBD1 (6 bases). V was shortened by 1 base and J by 6 bases, with 11 bases between the two germline ends. The CDR3 extends over 13 amino acids. Germline V CDR1 and CDR2: SGHRS, YFSETQ. DNA of the CDR3: TGCGCCAGCAGCTTGACAGGGACCGGCGAGCAGTACTTC. Its protein product is CASSLTGTGEQYF.

V gene TRBV6-5 combines with J gene TRBJ2-1; TRBD2 matches 7 bases. This CDR3 is 16 amino acids long. With 0 bases clipped from V and 3 bases from J, the junction kept 5 bases outside the gene matches. Germline CDR1 and CDR2: MNHEY and SVGAGI. In DNA form, the CDR3 reads TGTGCCAGCAGTTACTCCCGGGACTACCTCTACAATGAGCAGTTCTTC. Its protein product is CASSYSRDYLYNEQFF.

V is TRBV2 and J is TRBJ1-2, with TRBD1 matching over 7 bases. Germline V CDR1 and CDR2: SNHLY, FYNNEI. The CDR3 loop spans 15 amino acids. V lost 0 bases and J lost 3; bases outside the gene matches: 4. CDR3 nucleotides: TGTGCCAGCAGTGAAGCGCTTCAGGGGGACTATGGCTACACCTTC. Translated: CASSEALQGDYGYTF.

This chain joins TRBV29-1 and TRBJ2-5; 8 positions agree with TRBD2. Germline lookup yields CDR1 SQVTM and CDR2 ANQGSEA. Trimming removed 5 bases from V and 4 bases from J; junction bases left unmatched: 3. The CDR3 totals 12 residues. The CDR3 region has the DNA TGCAGCGTTAACCTAGCGGGAGAGACCCAGTACTTC. It translates to CSVNLAGETQYF.

The chain recombines TRBV7-9 with TRBJ1-4, with D possibly TRBD1 on 5 matching bases. The CDR3 runs to 14 residues. The ends were cut back, 11 bases at V and 6 bases at J, with 19 bases in the middle. CDR1 SEHNR and CDR2 FQNEAQ come from the germline V gene (reference sequence). The CDR3 here is CAGETSGQYEKLFF. In DNA form, the CDR3 reads TGTGCCGGGGAAACGTCAGGGCAATATGAAAAACTGTTTTTT.

V usage is TRBV28 and J usage is TRBJ2-5, with 8 bases that match TRBD2. Trimming took 3 bases from V and 2 from J; bases not matched to a gene: 17. Germline V gene lookup returns CDR1 MDHEN and CDR2 SYDVKM. The CDR3 has 19 residues. The CDR3 loop reads CASSFGPGGDDFLQETQYF. DNA for the CDR3: TGTGCCAGCAGTTTCGGTCCCGGGGGGGACGACTTCCTTCAAGAGACCCAGTACTTC. Using reference TRBV28 and TRBJ2-5 for the parts outside the CDR3, the full variable domain is DVKVTQSSRYLVKRTGEKVFLECVQDMDHENMFWYRQDPGLGLRLIYFSYDVKMKEKGDIPEGYSVSREKKERFSLILESASTNQTSMYLCASSFGPGGDDFLQETQYFGPGTRLLVL.

The chain recombines TRBV6-5 with TRBJ2-7, with D unresolved. V was clipped by 5 bases and J by 6 bases, with 11 bases between them. Germline CDR1 is MNHEY and CDR2 is SVGAGI. The CDR3 runs to 12 residues. CDR3 in DNA: TGTGCCAGCAGTCCTCTATCCGGCGAGCAGTACTTC. Translation gives CASSPLSGEQYF.

The chain is built from TRBV28 and TRBJ1-3; no firm D call. The CDR3 runs to 13 residues. Trimming removed 3 bases at V and 4 bases at J, with 7 bases between. CDR1 and CDR2 (germline): MDHEN, SYDVKM. The CDR3 reads CASSFLQGNTIYF. The CDR3 coding sequence is TGTGCCAGCAGTTTTCTACAGGGAAACACCATATATTTT.

The gene calls are TRBV19 and TRBJ2-1, with D maybe TRBD1 (5 bases). CDR1 LNHDA and CDR2 SQIVND come from the germline V gene (reference sequence). Trimming pared 0 bases from V and 0 bases from J, leaving 9 bases between. The CDR3 is 16 amino acids. Written as DNA, the CDR3 is TGTGCCAGTAGTATAGATCATCAGGGCTCCTACAATGAGCAGTTCTTC. It encodes CASSIDHQGSYNEQFF.

V usage is TRBV5-8 and J usage is TRBJ1-2, with D tentatively TRBD1 (5 bases). The CDR3 is made up of 14 amino acids. From germline, CDR1 is SGHTS and CDR2 YDEGEE. Trimming took 4 bases from V and 5 from J, leaving 15 bases between them. The chain's CDR3 is CASSMGPSGYGYTF. The CDR3 DNA sequence: TGTGCCAGCAGCATGGGACCGTCGGGGTATGGCTACACCTTC. The full variable domain, its missing parts supplied by reference TRBV5-8 and TRBJ1-2, is EAGVTQSPTHLIKTRGQQATLRCSPISGHTSVYWYQQALGLGLQFLLWYDEGEERNRGNFPPRFSGRQFPNYSSELNVNALELEDSALYLCASSMGPSGYGYTFGSGTRLTVV.

The V gene is TRBV7-9, the J gene TRBJ2-7, with a possible D match to TRBD2 (5 bases). V shed 4 bases and J shed 6 bases, with 13 bases lying between them. CDR3 length: 13 amino acids. Germline V gives CDR1 SEHNR, CDR2 FQNEAQ (reference sequence). CDR3 region: CASSSSRAAEQYF. CDR3 bases: TGTGCCAGCAGCTCAAGCCGAGCGGCCGAGCAGTACTTC.